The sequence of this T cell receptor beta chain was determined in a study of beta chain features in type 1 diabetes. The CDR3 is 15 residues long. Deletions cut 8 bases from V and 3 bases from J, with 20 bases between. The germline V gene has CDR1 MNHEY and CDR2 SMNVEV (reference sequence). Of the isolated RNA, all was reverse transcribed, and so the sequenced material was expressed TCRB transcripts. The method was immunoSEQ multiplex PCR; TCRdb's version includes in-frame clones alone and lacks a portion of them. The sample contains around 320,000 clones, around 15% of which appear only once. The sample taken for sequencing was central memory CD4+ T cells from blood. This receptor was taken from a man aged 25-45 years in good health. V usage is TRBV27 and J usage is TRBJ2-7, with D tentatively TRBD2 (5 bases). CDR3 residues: CASDQRREGHYEQYF. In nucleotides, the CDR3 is TGTGCCAGCGACCAAAGACGGGAAGGGCACTACGAGCAGTACTTC.